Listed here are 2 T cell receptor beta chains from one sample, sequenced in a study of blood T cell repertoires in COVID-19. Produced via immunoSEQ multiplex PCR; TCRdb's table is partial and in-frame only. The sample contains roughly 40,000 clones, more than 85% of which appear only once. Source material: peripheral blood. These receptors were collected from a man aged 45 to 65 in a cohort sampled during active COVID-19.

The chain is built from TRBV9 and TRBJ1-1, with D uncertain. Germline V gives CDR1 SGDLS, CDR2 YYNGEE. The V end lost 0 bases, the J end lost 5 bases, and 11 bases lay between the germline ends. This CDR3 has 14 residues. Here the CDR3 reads CASSVALGGTEAFF. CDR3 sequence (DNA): TGTGCCAGCAGCGTAGCTCTCGGAGGAACTGAAGCTTTCTTT. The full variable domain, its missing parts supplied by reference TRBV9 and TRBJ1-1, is DSGVTQTPKHLITATGQRVTLRCSPRSGDLSVYWYQQSLDQGLQFLIQYYNGEERAKGNILERFSAQQFPDLHSELNLSSLELGDSALYFCASSVALGGTEAFFGQGTRLTVV.

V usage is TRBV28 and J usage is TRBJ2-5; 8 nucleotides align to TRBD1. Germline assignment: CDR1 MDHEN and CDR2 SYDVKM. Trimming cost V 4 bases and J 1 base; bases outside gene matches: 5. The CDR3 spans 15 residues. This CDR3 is CASSYQGAPQETQYF. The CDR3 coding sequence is TGTGCCAGCAGTTACCAGGGGGCGCCCCAAGAGACCCAGTACTTC.